The 8 T cell receptor beta chains reported below all come from one sample, sequenced in a study of blood T cell repertoires in COVID-19. Libraries were prepared by immunoSEQ multiplex PCR; TCRdb keeps only in-frame clonotypes and omits some of them. The table has 300,000 to 350,000 clones, approximately 86% seen once. Material for sequencing was peripheral blood. The source of these receptors is a man younger than 35 with active or convalescent COVID-19.

V gene TRBV4-2 combines with J gene TRBJ2-7, with TRBD1 matching over 8 bases. Per germline, CDR1 LGHNA and CDR2 YNFKEQ. V shed 4 bases and J 4 bases; nucleotides not matched to a gene: 9. The CDR3 sequence is 15 residues long. This CDR3 is CASSPRTGQAYEQYF. The CDR3 DNA reads TGTGCCAGCAGCCCGAGGACGGGACAGGCATACGAGCAGTACTTC.

The chain is built from TRBV18 and TRBJ2-2; 9 bases fit TRBD2. From germline, CDR1 is KGHSH and CDR2 LQKENI. Trimming removed 2 bases from V and 3 bases from J; junction bases left unmatched: 1. This CDR3 region has 15 residues. CDR3 amino acids: CASSPSSGDTGELFF. Written as DNA, the CDR3 is TGTGCCAGCTCACCATCTAGCGGGGACACCGGGGAGCTGTTTTTT.

The chain has TRBV20-1 and TRBJ1-2; D unresolved. Germline lookup yields CDR1 DFQATT and CDR2 SNEGSKA (reference sequence). This CDR3 is 13 amino acids long. V was pared by 3 bases and J by 7 bases, with 15 bases between. The CDR3: CSASATFAIGYTF. The CDR3 DNA is TGCAGTGCTAGTGCGACATTCGCTATTGGCTACACCTTC.

The chain couples TRBV29-1 to TRBJ2-3; 7 bases are shared with TRBD1. The CDR3 has 13 residues. Germline V CDR1 and CDR2: SQVTM, ANQGSEA. Unmatched junction bases numbered 5, after V lost 4 bases and J lost 4 bases. The CDR3: CSVVGQGADTQYF. The DNA of the CDR3 is TGCAGCGTTGTGGGCCAGGGGGCAGATACGCAGTATTTT.

This clone was picked up one time. The chain combines TRBV19 with TRBJ2-7, with 12 bases identical to TRBD1. CDR3 size: 15 residues. V shed 7 bases, J shed 3 bases, and the junction held 7 bases outside the gene matches. From germline, CDR1 is LNHDA and CDR2 SQIVND (reference sequence). The DNA for the CDR3 is TGTGCCAGTAATACCGGGACAGGGGGCAACTACGAGCAGTACTTC. This gives the protein CASNTGTGGNYEQYF.

A note on this clone: The DNA is left out, because the CDR3 cannot be placed on it with certainty; the CDR3 is given as TCRdb lists it. The chain employs TRBV27 and TRBJ1-5. Germline lookup yields CDR1 MNHEY and CDR2 SMNVEV (reference sequence). Counting both end residues, the CDR3 totals 15 amino acids. The CDR3 reads CASSFGAGGNQPQHF.

J is TRBJ2-7 and V is TRBV29-1; maybe TRBD1 (5 bases). The length of the CDR3 is 13 residues. V lost 4 bases, J lost 6 bases, and 16 bases lay in between. The germline gives CDR1 SQVTM, CDR2 ANQGSEA. CDR3 protein: CSVVFGSGAEQYF. Here the CDR3 DNA reads TGCAGCGTTGTATTTGGCTCTGGGGCCGAGCAGTACTTC.

V is TRBV7-9 and J is TRBJ2-3, with TRBD2 matching 12 bases. The CDR3 consists of 15 residues. Germline V gives CDR1 SEHNR, CDR2 FQNEAQ (reference sequence). The trim removed 5 bases at V and 5 bases at J, leaving 5 bases unmatched. This CDR3 reads CASSRTSGVLDTQYF. CDR3 nucleotides: TGTGCCAGCAGCAGGACTAGCGGGGTTTTAGATACGCAGTATTTT.